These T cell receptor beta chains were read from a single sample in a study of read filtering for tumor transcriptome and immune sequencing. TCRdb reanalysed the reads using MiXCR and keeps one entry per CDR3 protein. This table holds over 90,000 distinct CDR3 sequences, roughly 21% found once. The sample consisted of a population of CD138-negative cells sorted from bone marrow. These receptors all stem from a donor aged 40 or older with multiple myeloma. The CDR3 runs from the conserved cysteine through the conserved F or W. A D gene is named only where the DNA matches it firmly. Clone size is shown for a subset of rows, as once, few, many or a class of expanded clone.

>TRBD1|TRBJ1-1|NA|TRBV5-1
CASSLRQGAANTEAFF
TGCGCCAGCAGCCTCCGACAGGGGGCGGCGAACACTGAAGCTTTCTTT
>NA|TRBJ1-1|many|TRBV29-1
CSVGLDTEAFF
TGCAGCGTCGGTTTGGACACTGAAGCTTTCTTT
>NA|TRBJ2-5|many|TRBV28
CASRPTPNQETQYF
TGTGCCAGCAGGCCTACACCTAACCAAGAGACCCAGTACTTC
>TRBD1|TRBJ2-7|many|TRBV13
CASSLQGVSYEQYF
TGTGCCAGCAGCCTACAGGGGGTATCCTACGAGCAGTACTTC
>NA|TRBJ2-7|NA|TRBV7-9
CASSLAHEQYF
TGTGCCAGCAGCTTAGCACACGAGCAGTACTTC
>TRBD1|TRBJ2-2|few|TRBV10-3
CAISETGTGGSGELFF
TGTGCCATCAGTGAGACCGGGACAGGGGGCTCCGGGGAGCTGTTTTTT
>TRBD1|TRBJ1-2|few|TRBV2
CASSDWTGSNYGYTF
TGTGCCAGCAGCGACTGGACAGGGTCGAACTATGGCTACACCTTC
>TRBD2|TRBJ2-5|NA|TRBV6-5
CASSYGGGMETQYF
TGTGCCAGCAGTTACGGCGGGGGGATGGAGACCCAGTACTTC
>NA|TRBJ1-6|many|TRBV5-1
CASSLEPRGLSPLHF
TGCGCCAGCAGCTTGGAGCCCAGGGGTTTGTCACCCCTCCACTTT
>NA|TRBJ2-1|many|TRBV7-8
CASSRFTGHNYNEQFF
TGTGCCAGCAGCCGATTCACGGGCCATAACTACAATGAGCAGTTCTTC
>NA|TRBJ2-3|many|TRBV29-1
CSVVPSTDTQYF
TGCAGCGTTGTACCAAGCACAGATACGCAGTATTTT
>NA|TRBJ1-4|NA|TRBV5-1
CASSYRDTRSATNEKLFF
TGCGCCAGCAGCTACCGGGACACCCGATCGGCAACTAATGAAAAACTGTTTTTT
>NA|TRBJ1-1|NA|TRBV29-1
CSGINREGTEAFF
TGCAGCGGGATCAACAGGGAGGGGACTGAAGCTTTCTTT
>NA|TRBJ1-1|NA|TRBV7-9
CASSLSGYTETFF
TGTGCCAGCAGCTTATCAGGGTACACTGAAACTTTCTTC
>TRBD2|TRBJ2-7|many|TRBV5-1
CASSFGGSSYEQYF
TGCGCCAGCTCCTTCGGGGGGAGCTCCTACGAGCAGTACTTC
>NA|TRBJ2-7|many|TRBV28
CASSLVGYEQYF
TGTGCCAGCAGCTTAGTGGGATACGAGCAGTACTTC
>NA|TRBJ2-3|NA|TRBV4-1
CASSPLGRPTDTQYF
TGCGCCAGCAGCCCTTTGGGGAGGCCCACAGATACGCAGTATTTT
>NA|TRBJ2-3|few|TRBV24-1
CATSDPSPINSDTQYF
TGTGCCACCAGTGATCCTTCGCCAATAAACTCAGATACGCAGTATTTT
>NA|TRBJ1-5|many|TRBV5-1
CASSLEPGQQPQHF
TGCGCCAGCAGCTTGGAGCCAGGCCAACAGCCCCAGCATTTT
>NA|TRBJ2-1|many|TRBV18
CASSLAGQSYNEQFF
TGCGCCAGCAGCTTGGCTGGACAATCCTACAATGAGCAGTTCTTC
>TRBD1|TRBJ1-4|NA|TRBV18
CASSLRQGNGKPFF
TGTGCCAGCTCCCTTCGACAGGGTAATGGAAAACCGTTTTTT
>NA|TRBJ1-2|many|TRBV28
CASSPPGTLPFTF
TGTGCCAGCAGTCCACCCGGGACCCTACCTTTTACCTTC
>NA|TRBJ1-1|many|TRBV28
CASSLPYTEAFF
TGTGCCAGCAGTTTACCCTACACTGAAGCTTTCTTT
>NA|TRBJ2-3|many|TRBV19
CASSISAKVIGDTQYF
TGTGCCAGTAGTATCTCTGCCAAGGTTATAGGAGATACGCAGTATTTT
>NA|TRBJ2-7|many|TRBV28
CASRGLLDSYEQYF
TGTGCCAGCAGAGGACTTTTGGACTCCTACGAGCAGTACTTC
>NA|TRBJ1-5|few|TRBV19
CASSIKADRQPQHF
TGTGCCAGTAGTATTAAGGCAGACAGACAGCCCCAGCATTTT
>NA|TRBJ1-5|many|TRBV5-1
CASSWDGLNQPQHF
TGCGCCAGCAGCTGGGACGGATTAAATCAGCCCCAGCATTTT
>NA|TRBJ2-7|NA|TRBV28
CASSLRVEQYF
TGTGCCAGCAGTTTAAGGGTCGAGCAGTACTTC
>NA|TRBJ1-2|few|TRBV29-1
CSAGGTSSGYTF
TGCAGCGCTGGGGGCACGTCCTCTGGCTACACCTTC
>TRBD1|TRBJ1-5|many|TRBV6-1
CASKQGPGNQPQHF
TGTGCCAGCAAACAGGGGCCGGGCAATCAGCCCCAGCATTTT
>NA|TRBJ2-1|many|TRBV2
CASSKGRLLILHEQFF
TGTGCCAGCAGTAAAGGGCGACTCTTGATCTTACATGAGCAGTTCTTC
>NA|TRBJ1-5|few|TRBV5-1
CASSQTGIREPQHF
TGCGCCAGCAGCCAGACAGGAATTCGGGAGCCCCAGCATTTT
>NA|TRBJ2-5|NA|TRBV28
CASSFPGPIETQYF
TGTGCCAGCAGTTTCCCGGGACCGATAGAGACCCAGTACTTC
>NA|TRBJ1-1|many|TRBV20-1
CSAENPLSGNTEAFF
TGCAGTGCTGAGAATCCGCTCTCGGGGAACACTGAAGCTTTCTTT
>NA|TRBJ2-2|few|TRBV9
CASSGSQITGELFF
TGTGCCAGCAGCGGGTCACAGATTACCGGGGAGCTGTTTTTT
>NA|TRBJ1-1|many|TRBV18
CASLETGMNTEAFF
TGTGCCAGCCTTGAGACAGGAATGAACACTGAAGCTTTCTTT
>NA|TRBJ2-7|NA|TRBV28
CASSLGGTPYEQYF
TGTGCCAGCAGTTTAGGGGGGACCCCCTACGAGCAGTACTTC
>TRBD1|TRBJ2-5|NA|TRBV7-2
CASSLAGQGPQETQYF
TGTGCCAGCAGCTTAGCGGGACAGGGGCCTCAAGAGACCCAGTACTTC
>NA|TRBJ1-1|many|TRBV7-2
CASSSYVGEAFF
TGTGCCAGCAGCTCGTACGTCGGGGAGGCTTTCTTT
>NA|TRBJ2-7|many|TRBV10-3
CAISESRSEQYF
TGTGCCATCAGTGAGTCACGATCCGAGCAGTACTTC
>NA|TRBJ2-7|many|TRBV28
CASRQRSYEQYF
TGTGCCAGCAGACAGCGCTCCTACGAGCAGTACTTC
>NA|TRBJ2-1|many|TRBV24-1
CATSEPGVNEQFF
TGTGCCACCAGTGAGCCAGGGGTAAATGAGCAGTTCTTC
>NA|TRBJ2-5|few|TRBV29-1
CSVVNSLGETQYF
TGCAGCGTTGTTAACTCCTTGGGGGAGACCCAGTACTTC
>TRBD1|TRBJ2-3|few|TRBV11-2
CASSLVQGAGDTQYF
TGTGCCAGCAGCTTAGTACAGGGGGCGGGAGATACGCAGTATTTT
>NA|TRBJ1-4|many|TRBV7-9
CASTTKDEKLFF
TGTGCCAGCACCACGAAGGATGAAAAACTGTTTTTT
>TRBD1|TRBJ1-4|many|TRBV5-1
CASSLSGQGHEKLFF
TGCGCCAGCAGCTTATCGGGACAGGGACATGAAAAACTGTTTTTT
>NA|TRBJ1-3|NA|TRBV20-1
CSALGSGNTIYF
TGCAGTGCATTGGGTTCTGGAAACACCATATATTTT
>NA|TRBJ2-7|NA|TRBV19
CASSRDGSSYEQYF
TGTGCCAGTAGCCGGGACGGAAGCTCCTACGAGCAGTACTTC
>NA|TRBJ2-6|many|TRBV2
CARQRGANSGANVLTF
TGTGCCAGGCAACGGGGGGCTAATTCTGGGGCCAACGTCCTGACTTTC
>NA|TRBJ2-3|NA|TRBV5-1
CASSLARVEDTQYF
TGCGCCAGCAGCTTGGCCAGGGTAGAAGATACGCAGTATTTT
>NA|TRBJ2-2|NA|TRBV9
CASSARREDTGELFF
TGTGCCAGCAGCGCCCGAAGGGAGGACACCGGGGAGCTGTTTTTT
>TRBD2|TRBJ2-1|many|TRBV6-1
CASSARIGGGGRLAGNDEQFF
TGTGCCAGCAGTGCCCGTATAGGGGGCGGCGGGAGACTAGCGGGGAATGATGAGCAGTTCTTC
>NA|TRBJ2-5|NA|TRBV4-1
CASSPETSQETQYF
TGCGCCAGCAGCCCCGAGACTAGTCAAGAGACCCAGTACTTC
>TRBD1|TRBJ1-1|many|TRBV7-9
CASSLVGTGDGAEAFF
TGTGCCAGCAGCTTAGTGGGTACAGGGGACGGAGCTGAAGCTTTCTTT
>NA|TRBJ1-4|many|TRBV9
CASSVGEKLFF
TGTGCCAGCAGCGTAGGAGAAAAACTGTTTTTT